This TCR beta chain was identified during a study of CD8 T cells in ankylosing spondylitis. The ends were cut back, 6 bases at V and 6 bases at J, with 14 bases in the middle. Germline lookup yields CDR1 SGHVS and CDR2 FNYEAQ. There are 14 residues in the CDR3. One entry per CDR3 protein, called by TCRdb with MiXCR from the 5' RACE reads. The repertoire has about 250,000 distinct CDR3 sequences, 32% of them found once; the top ten carry roughly 4.2%. Sequenced: blood, either unsorted or a sorted T cell fraction (not recorded which). The TCR was taken from a male donor with ankylosing spondylitis or in good health (not recorded which). The chain has TRBV7-6 and TRBJ2-2; a possible D gene is TRBD2 (6 bases). This CDR3 is CASRREADAGELFF. The CDR3 DNA reads TGTGCCAGCAGGCGGGAAGCGGACGCCGGGGAGCTGTTTTTT.